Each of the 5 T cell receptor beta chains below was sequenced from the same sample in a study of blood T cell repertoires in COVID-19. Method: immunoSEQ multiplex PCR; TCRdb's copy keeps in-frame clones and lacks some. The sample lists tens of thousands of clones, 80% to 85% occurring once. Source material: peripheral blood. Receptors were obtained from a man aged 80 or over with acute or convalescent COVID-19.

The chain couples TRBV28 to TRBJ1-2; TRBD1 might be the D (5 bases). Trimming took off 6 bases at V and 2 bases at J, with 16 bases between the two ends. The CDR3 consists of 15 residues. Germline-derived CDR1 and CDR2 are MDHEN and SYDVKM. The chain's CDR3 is CASRTTGGANYGYTF. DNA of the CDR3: TGTGCCAGCAGGACAACAGGAGGGGCCAACTATGGCTACACCTTC.

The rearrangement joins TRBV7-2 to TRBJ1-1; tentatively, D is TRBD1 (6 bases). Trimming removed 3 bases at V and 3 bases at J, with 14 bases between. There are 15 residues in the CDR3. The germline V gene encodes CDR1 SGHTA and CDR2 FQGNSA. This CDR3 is CASSLYRALDTEAFF. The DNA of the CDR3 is TGTGCCAGCAGCTTGTACAGGGCATTGGACACTGAAGCTTTCTTT.

The CDR3 coding sequence is TGTGCCAGCAGTGACCACAGGGGAGAGCAGTACTTC. It translates to CASSDHRGEQYF. The chain is built from TRBV2 and TRBJ2-7; 7 bases line up with TRBD1. CDR3 length: 12 residues. Trimming removed 3 bases from V and 7 bases from J; junction bases left unmatched: 3. Per germline, CDR1 SNHLY and CDR2 FYNNEI.

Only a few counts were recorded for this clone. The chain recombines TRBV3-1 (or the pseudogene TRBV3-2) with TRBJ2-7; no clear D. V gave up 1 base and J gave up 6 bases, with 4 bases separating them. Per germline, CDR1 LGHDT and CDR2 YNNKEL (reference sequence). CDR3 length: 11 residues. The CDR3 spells CASSQASEQYF. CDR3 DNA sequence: TGTGCCAGCAGCCAAGCATCCGAGCAGTACTTC.

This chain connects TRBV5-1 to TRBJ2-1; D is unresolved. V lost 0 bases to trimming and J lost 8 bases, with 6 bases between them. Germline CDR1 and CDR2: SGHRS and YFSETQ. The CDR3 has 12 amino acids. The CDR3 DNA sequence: TGCGCCAGCAGCTTGGAGCTCGATGAGCAGTTCTTC. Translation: CASSLELDEQFF.